The clone carrying this TCR beta chain came up a few times. What it recognizes is unknown. All of the isolated RNA was reverse transcribed, so expressed TCRB transcripts were sequenced. The protocol was immunoSEQ multiplex PCR, while the TCRdb copy is restricted to in-frame clones and leaves out a portion. The sample carries approximately 140,000 clones, around 8.8% recorded once. The V segment lost 4 bases and the J segment 7 bases; nucleotides outside the gene matches: 20. The CDR3 is 18 residues long. The germline V gene encodes CDR1 SQVTM and CDR2 ANQGSEA. This specimen comes from a study of beta chain features in type 1 diabetes. Study at large: All samples combined gave roughly 100,000,000 sorted cells for examination.

Researchers reported sorting CD4+ naive, central memory, regulatory and stem cell-like memory cells via CD45RO/CCR7/CD25/CD127/CD95/CD27. Findings and limits, study-wide: Among type 1 diabetes patients, VDJ junctions had fewer insertions and more deletions. Moderate yet significant TCRB CDR3 shortening was seen in Type 1 diabetes patients in all four CD4+ subsets.

The clonotype was recovered from a man aged 25-40 years with type 1 diabetes. The specimen sequenced was central memory CD4+ T cells from blood. The chain joins TRBV29-1 to TRBJ2-3; 10 bases are a match to TRBD2. In DNA form, the CDR3 reads TGCAGCGTTGGGAATAAGAAGAGCGGGGGGGGCCCAGCAAATACGCAGTATTTT. Protein: CSVGNKKSGGGPANTQYF.